This is a list of T cell receptor beta chains from one sample in a study of T cells in Graves' hyperthyroidism and ophthalmopathy. TCRdb recomputed calls from the multiplex PCR reads with MiXCR, one row per CDR3 protein. The sample lists 560,000 or so distinct CDR3 sequences, about half occurring once. The sample comprised peripheral blood or thyroid tissue (not recorded which). The source of these receptors is a woman between 18 and 29 years old with Graves' hyperthyroidism. Both conserved end residues are part of each CDR3. The D gene is left open where the match is weak. Size values are once, few and many counts, or a class for expanded clones, and some rows have none.

V	size	D	J	CDR3	DNA
TRBV20-1	few	-	TRBJ2-7	CSARDSQGHEQYF	TGCAGTGCTAGGGACTCACAGGGCCACGAGCAGTACTTC
TRBV11-2	many	TRBD2	TRBJ2-7	CASSPTTGTSASYEQYF	TGTGCCAGCAGCCCCACTACCGGGACTAGCGCCTCCTACGAGCAGTACTTC
TRBV29-1	-	-	TRBJ1-2	CSVDGGDYGYTF	TGCAGCGTTGATGGGGGCGACTATGGCTACACCTTC
TRBV9	few	TRBD2	TRBJ2-6	CASSVKTSRDPGANVLTF	TGTGCCAGCAGCGTAAAGACTAGCAGGGATCCTGGGGCCAACGTCCTGACTTTC
TRBV20-1	once	TRBD2	TRBJ2-7	CSAAGSSPGLPYEQYF	TGCAGTGCTGCCGGCTCTTCCCCGGGACTACCCTACGAGCAGTACTTC
TRBV7-9	once	-	TRBJ1-4	CASSYARSNEKLFF	TGTGCCAGCAGCTATGCACGATCTAATGAAAAACTGTTTTTT
TRBV29-1	-	-	TRBJ1-1	CSVRGGVFTTEAFF	TGCAGCGTCCGGGGGGGGGTCTTTACCACTGAAGCTTTCTTT
TRBV6-5	-	-	TRBJ2-7	CASSYSATPPYEQYF	TGTGCCAGCAGTTACTCCGCGACTCCTCCCTACGAGCAGTACTTC
TRBV2	-	TRBD1	TRBJ1-5	CASTGQGGNQPQHF	TGTGCCAGCACAGGACAGGGTGGCAATCAGCCCCAGCATTTT
TRBV19	many	TRBD1	TRBJ1-2	CASSWDSDYGYTF	TGTGCCAGTAGTTGGGACAGCGACTATGGCTACACCTTC
TRBV25-1	many	TRBD1	TRBJ1-6	CASSGTRGAPYNSPLHF	TGTGCCAGCAGTGGGACCAGGGGGGCGCCCTATAATTCACCCCTCCACTTT
TRBV10-3	-	-	TRBJ2-5	CAISEPDLGGGGETQYF	TGTGCCATCAGTGAGCCCGACCTGGGTGGAGGGGGAGAGACCCAGTACTTC
TRBV10-3	-	-	TRBJ1-1	CATLSQAAEAFF	TGTGCCACCCTTTCACAGGCCGCTGAAGCTTTCTTT
TRBV7-3	-	TRBD1	TRBJ1-6	CASSLVGTGRSPLHF	TGTGCCAGCAGCTTGGTAGGGACAGGGCGTTCACCCCTCCACTTT
TRBV7-2	-	TRBD1	TRBJ2-7	CASSLRGTGDYEQYF	TGTGCCAGCAGCTTACGCGGGACAGGGGACTACGAGCAGTACTTC
TRBV6-5	-	-	TRBJ2-7	CASSPDVKMTYEQYF	TGTGCCAGCTCACCCGACGTTAAAATGACATACGAGCAGTACTTC
TRBV29-1	-	TRBD1	TRBJ1-2	CSRGQGDYYGYTF	TGCAGCCGCGGACAGGGGGACTACTATGGCTACACCTTC
TRBV6-2/TRBV6-3	-	-	TRBJ1-4	CASSPVPTDEKLFF	TGTGCCAGCAGCCCCGTCCCGACCGATGAAAAACTGTTTTTT
TRBV7-3	once	-	TRBJ2-7	CASSQDRRQVYEQYF	TGCGCCAGCAGCCAAGATAGGAGACAGGTCTACGAGCAGTACTTC
TRBV12-3/TRBV12-4	many	-	TRBJ1-5	CASSLKGAQHF	TGTGCCAGCAGTTTAAAAGGGGCCCAGCATTTT
TRBV7-9	many	-	TRBJ1-1	CASSSDRPNTEAFF	TGTGCCAGCAGTTCGGACAGACCGAACACTGAAGCTTTCTTT
TRBV7-3	few	-	TRBJ2-7	CASSPTRGEQYF	TGTGCCAGCTCACCAACCAGGGGCGAGCAGTACTTC
TRBV9	many	-	TRBJ1-1	CASSVATGTEAFF	TGTGCCAGCAGCGTAGCGACTGGCACTGAAGCTTTCTTT
TRBV7-6	-	-	TRBJ2-7	CASSRGPRSGWEQYF	TGTGCCAGCAGCCGGGGGCCGCGATCTGGCTGGGAGCAGTACTTC
TRBV6-1	-	TRBD1	TRBJ1-1	CASRTGTGGGTEAFF	TGTGCCAGCAGGACAGGGACAGGGGGGGGGACTGAAGCTTTCTTT
TRBV10-3	-	-	TRBJ2-7	CAISTLHGQGGPPYEQYF	TGTGCCATCAGTACCCTTCACGGGCAGGGAGGACCCCCCTACGAGCAGTACTTC
TRBV7-2	-	TRBD2	TRBJ2-7	CASSYSGSIYEQYF	TGTGCCAGCAGCTATAGCGGGAGTATCTACGAGCAGTACTTC
TRBV6-1	-	-	TRBJ1-1	CASSYLGQGSTEAFF	TGTGCCAGCAGTTACTTAGGGCAGGGAAGCACTGAAGCTTTCTTT
TRBV15	-	-	TRBJ2-7	CATSRDRVTDEQYF	TGTGCCACCAGCAGAGATCGGGTGACAGACGAGCAGTACTTC
TRBV29-1	many	-	TRBJ2-7	CSVEEGQTYEQYF	TGCAGCGTTGAAGAAGGACAGACCTACGAGCAGTACTTC
TRBV12-3/TRBV12-4	-	-	TRBJ1-2	CASSLRTATFYGYTF	TGTGCCAGCAGTTTAAGGACAGCTACCTTCTATGGCTACACCTTC
TRBV7-6	-	-	TRBJ2-5	CAGQTPYQETQYF	TGTGCCGGACAGACTCCGTACCAAGAGACCCAGTACTTC
TRBV6-5	-	-	TRBJ1-5	CASSYLGHESNQPQHF	TGTGCCAGCAGTTACCTTGGACACGAGAGCAATCAGCCCCAGCATTTT
TRBV2	-	-	TRBJ1-5	CASSELPWVQHF	TGTGCCAGCAGTGAGCTACCGTGGGTACAGCATTTT
TRBV10-3	many	TRBD1	TRBJ1-5	CAISGDRVDQPQHF	TGTGCCATCAGTGGGGACAGGGTGGATCAGCCCCAGCATTTT
TRBV29-1	many	-	TRBJ1-1	CSVVHGSTEAFF	TGCAGCGTGGTCCATGGGAGCACTGAAGCTTTCTTT
TRBV12-3/TRBV12-4	many	-	TRBJ1-5	CASSLPYSNQPQHF	TGTGCCAGCAGTTTACCCTATAGCAATCAGCCCCAGCATTTT
TRBV2	-	TRBD1	TRBJ1-1	CASEDRENTEAFF	TGTGCCAGCGAGGACAGGGAGAACACTGAAGCTTTCTTT
TRBV7-9	-	TRBD1	TRBJ1-1	CASSHRQGWDTEAFF	TGTGCCAGCAGCCATAGACAGGGATGGGACACTGAAGCTTTCTTT
TRBV12-3/TRBV12-4	many	-	TRBJ1-1	CASSLSLGYTEAFF	TGTGCCAGCAGCTTGAGCTTGGGGTACACTGAAGCTTTCTTT
TRBV7-9	few	-	TRBJ1-1	CASSPQRRTEAFF	TGTGCCAGCAGCCCACAGAGAAGGACTGAAGCTTTCTTT
TRBV25-1	few	TRBD1	TRBJ1-2	CASSPQGQYYGYTF	TGTGCCAGCTCACCACAGGGGCAGTACTATGGCTACACCTTC
TRBV10-3	-	TRBD1	TRBJ1-4	CAISTRTGANEKLFF	TGTGCCATCAGTACCAGGACAGGGGCAAATGAAAAACTGTTTTTT
TRBV7-9	-	-	TRBJ2-5	CASVLGGQAQETQYF	TGTGCCAGCGTATTAGGAGGGCAGGCCCAAGAGACCCAGTACTTC
TRBV5-1	-	TRBD2	TRBJ2-7	CASSKGLAGVSYEQYF	TGCGCCAGCAGCAAGGGACTAGCGGGCGTAAGCTACGAGCAGTACTTC
TRBV10-3	-	-	TRBJ1-4	CAIGRTATNEKLFF	TGTGCCATCGGGAGGACAGCAACTAATGAAAAACTGTTTTTT
TRBV7-9	few	-	TRBJ1-5	CASSQGGGLCF	TGCGCCAGCAGCCAAGGAGGGGGTTTATGTTTT
TRBV12-3/TRBV12-4	-	-	TRBJ2-3	CASSLLTDTQYF	TGTGCCAGCAGCCTCCTCACAGATACGCAGTATTTT